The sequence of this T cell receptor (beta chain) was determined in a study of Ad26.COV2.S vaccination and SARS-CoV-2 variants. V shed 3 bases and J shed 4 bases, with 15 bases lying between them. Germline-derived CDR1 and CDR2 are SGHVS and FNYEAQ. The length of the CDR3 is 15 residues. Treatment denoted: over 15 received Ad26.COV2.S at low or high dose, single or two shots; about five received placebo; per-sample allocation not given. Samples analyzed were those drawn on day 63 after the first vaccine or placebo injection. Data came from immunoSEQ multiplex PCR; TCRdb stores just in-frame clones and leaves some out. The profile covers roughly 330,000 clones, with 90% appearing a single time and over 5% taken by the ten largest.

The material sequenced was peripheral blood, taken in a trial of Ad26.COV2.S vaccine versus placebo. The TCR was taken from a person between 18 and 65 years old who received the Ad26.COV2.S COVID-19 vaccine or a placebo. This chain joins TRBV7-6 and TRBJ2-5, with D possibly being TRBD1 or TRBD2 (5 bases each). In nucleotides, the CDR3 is TGTGCCAGCAGCTTCCCTCTCGGGACGGGAGAGACCCAGTACTTC. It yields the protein CASSFPLGTGETQYF.